This T cell receptor beta chain was observed in a study of T cells in Graves' hyperthyroidism and ophthalmopathy. The germline V gene has CDR1 SNHLY and CDR2 FYNNEI. Trimming cost V 7 bases and J 5 bases; bases outside gene matches: 7. CDR3 length equals 14 residues. RNA transcripts were the template for amplifying TCR beta CDR3 regions. Initially, a first-round RT-PCR of the TCR CDR3 employed the HTBI primer set. One entry per CDR3 protein, called by TCRdb with MiXCR from the multiplex PCR reads. The sample contains roughly 250,000 distinct CDR3 sequences, approximately 14% of which appear only once. Notes on the study in general: Stable hyperthyroidism was separated from ophthalmopathy by a model based on 13 V-J features. With a median lead of 6.5 months before onset, the model predicted ophthalmopathy.

Concerning this clonotype itself: Its target is unknown.

Aged 18 to 65, the patients had hyperthyroidism that was newly diagnosed and had lasted under 2 months. Patients showing uncontrolled infection, other autoimmune disease, pregnancy or lactation were ineligible. The source is a middle-aged woman with Graves' hyperthyroidism that later progressed to Graves' ophthalmopathy. The chain has TRBV2 and TRBJ1-5; TRBD1 matches 8 bases. The material sequenced was blood. The CDR3 DNA reads TGTGCCAGCAACAAGGACAGGGCTTATCAGCCCCAGCATTTT. Its translation is CASNKDRAYQPQHF.